This paragraph covers one T cell receptor (beta chain) sequence. Its antigen is undetermined. This sample stems from a study of Ad26.COV2.S vaccination and SARS-CoV-2 variants. General study findings and limits: Estimates derived from TCR breadth and depth analyses may have underestimated total T cell responses.

Sample treatment: about 20 received Ad26.COV2.S at low or high dose, single or two shots; several received placebo; per-sample allocation not given. On day 63 after the first injection, vaccine and placebo recipients gave samples. The vaccine delivered Wuhan-strain SARS-CoV-2 spike through an Ad26 vector. This CDR3 region has 17 residues. The trim removed 6 bases at V and 9 bases at J, leaving 16 bases unmatched. Germline loops: CDR1 SGHRS, CDR2 YFSETQ. Here immunoSEQ multiplex PCR was the method, and the copy in TCRdb shows in-frame clones only, minus some. The data hold 300,000 to 350,000 clones, with 90% observed a single time.

This clonotype was obtained from a person aged 18-60 years who received the Ad26.COV2.S COVID-19 vaccine or a placebo. The V gene is TRBV5-1, the J gene TRBJ1-6; TRBD1 matches at 9 bases. The sample in question was peripheral blood, obtained in a trial of Ad26.COV2.S vaccine versus placebo. The CDR3 coding sequence is TGCGCCAGCAATCTGGGGGACAGGGACGTTACCCTTTCACCCCTCCACTTT. It encodes CASNLGDRDVTLSPLHF.